This T cell receptor (beta chain) was found in a study of Graves' ophthalmopathy and Graves' hyperthyroidism. Study conclusions and caveats: The majority of expanded thyroid clonotypes above 0.001 frequency also occurred in blood. Ophthalmopathy progression predictions by the model showed approximately 79% specificity and roughly 71% sensitivity.

Transcripts of RNA were the source for amplifying TCR beta CDR3 regions. RT-PCR in the first round used HTBI primers; a second-round multiplex PCR followed. TCRdb fed the multiplex PCR reads into MiXCR, producing one record per CDR3 protein. The data show about 620,000 distinct CDR3 sequences, around a fifth seen once. This clonotype was counted many times. Its antigen is not identified. Stable hyperthyroidism meant no progression to ophthalmopathy within 18 months of follow-up. Orbital computed tomography, together with clinical symptoms, serum thyroxine, TRAb and thyroid ultrasound, was used for diagnosis. The CDR3 has 14 amino acids. Germline values: CDR1 LNHDA, CDR2 SQIVND (reference sequence). The germline V and J ends were trimmed by 3 bases and 4 bases, with 10 bases remaining between them.

The sample consisted of peripheral blood. The rearrangement links TRBV19 to TRBJ1-5; the D gene is possibly TRBD1 (6 bases). The receptor's source is a young woman with stable Graves' hyperthyroidism. Some clones in this sample may be carry-over from other donors' samples. CDR3 in amino acids: CASSIEGGNQPQHF. The CDR3 nucleotides are TGTGCCAGTAGTATTGAGGGGGGAAATCAGCCCCAGCATTTT.